A selection of T cell receptor beta chains follows, all from one sample in a study of human T cells and chemical hapten exposure. TCRdb independently ran MiXCR on the RACE reads; one entry per CDR3 protein. The sample shows more than 150,000 distinct CDR3 sequences, around 30% of them seen only once. The sequencing used whole blood, collected in connection with sensitization to the hapten diphenylcyclopropenone (DPC). The receptors here all came from a woman in her thirties with alopecia areata. Some clones in this sample may be carry-over from other donors' samples. Both conserved end residues are part of each CDR3. Fields, in order: J gene, clone size, V gene, D gene, CDR3 DNA, CDR3 protein. A D gene is named only where the DNA matches it firmly. Clone size appears in some rows only: once, few, many, or a class for an expanded clone.

>TRBJ2-3|few|TRBV5-1|TRBD1
TGCGCCAGCAGCAAGGGGACAGGGTCGAGCACAGATACGCAGTATTTT
CASSKGTGSSTDTQYF
>TRBJ2-7|-|TRBV20-1|TRBD1
TGCAGTGCTCTTTATGACAGGGAAGGCTACGAGCAGTACTTC
CSALYDREGYEQYF
>TRBJ1-1|few|TRBV5-4|-
TGTGCCAGCAGCCCCCAACGTGGGGGATCGACTGAAGCTTTCTTT
CASSPQRGGSTEAFF
>TRBJ2-5|few|TRBV7-2|-
TGTGCCAGTAGAGCCTCTCAAGAGACCCAGTACTTC
CASRASQETQYF
>TRBJ2-1|many|TRBV20-1|TRBD2
TGCAGTGCTCCCACACTAGCGGGAGCACTCAATGAGCAGTTCTTC
CSAPTLAGALNEQFF
>TRBJ1-1|-|TRBV29-1|-
TGCAGCGTTGATTCCGGCCTAAACACTGAAGCTTTCTTT
CSVDSGLNTEAFF
>TRBJ2-5|-|TRBV20-1|-
TGCAGTGTTGTGGGTAGACAGGTTGAAGAGACCCAGTACTTC
CSVVGRQVEETQYF
>TRBJ1-1|-|TRBV10-3|-
TGTGCCATCAGTTTACAGGGAGGAACTGAAGCTTTCTTT
CAISLQGGTEAFF
>TRBJ1-5|few|TRBV9|-
TGTGCCAGCAGCGTAGGATCAGGGTCGGATCAGCCCCAGCATTTT
CASSVGSGSDQPQHF
>TRBJ2-7|-|TRBV2|-
TGTGCCAGCAGTGACGGACCCCTCTCCTACGAGCAGTACTTC
CASSDGPLSYEQYF
>TRBJ1-2|few|TRBV28|TRBD1
TGTGCCAGCACCAAACAGGGGGCTAATGGTGGCTACACCTTC
CASTKQGANGGYTF
>TRBJ1-2|-|TRBV29-1|-
TGCAGCGTCGAAGGGGGGAGTGGGGCAGGCTATGGCTACACCTTC
CSVEGGSGAGYGYTF
>TRBJ2-5|-|TRBV7-6|-
TGTGCCAGCAGCCAGTACCAAGAGACCCAGTACTTC
CASSQYQETQYF
>TRBJ2-5|few|TRBV12-3/TRBV12-4|TRBD1
TGTGCCAGCAGCACAACAGGGGGCGGAGAGACCCAGTACTTC
CASSTTGGGETQYF
>TRBJ2-1|-|TRBV11-2|-
TGTGCCAGCAGCTCATTACGAGTTAGGGACAATGAGCAGTTCTTC
CASSSLRVRDNEQFF
>TRBJ1-1|few|TRBV5-6|-
TGTGCCAGCAGCTTGGGGCAGGAGTACACTGAAGCTTTCTTT
CASSLGQEYTEAFF
>TRBJ2-7|-|TRBV29-1|-
TGCAGCGTTGAAGATAGGACTCTCGGCAGCTCCTACGAGCAGTACTTC
CSVEDRTLGSSYEQYF
>TRBJ1-4|-|TRBV28|-
TGTGCCAGCAGCCGCGCTAATGAAAAACTGTTTTTT
CASSRANEKLFF
>TRBJ2-1|once|TRBV4-3|TRBD2
TGCGCCAGCAGCCAAGTGATGGGGCTAGCGGGGGCTGGTGAGCAGTTCTTC
CASSQVMGLAGAGEQFF
>TRBJ2-1|few|TRBV4-3|TRBD1
TGCGCCAGCAGCCAGTGGACAGGGGGCGAGAGCTCCTACAATGAGCAGTTCTTC
CASSQWTGGESSYNEQFF
>TRBJ1-1|-|TRBV7-2|-
TGTGCCAGCAGCTTAGAGGGGGGGGCGAAAGCTTTCTTT
CASSLEGGAKAFF
>TRBJ2-1|few|TRBV29-1|TRBD2
TGCAGCGTTGATCGACTAGCGGGAGGCAATGAGCAGTTCTTC
CSVDRLAGGNEQFF
>TRBJ1-4|-|TRBV2|-
TGTGCCATCGGGGGGCAAACTAATGAAAAACTGTTTTTT
CAIGGQTNEKLFF
>TRBJ1-4|-|TRBV11-2|-
TGTGCCAGCAGCCTCAAGCGGTTGGGGAGTGAAAAACTGTTTTTT
CASSLKRLGSEKLFF
>TRBJ2-5|-|TRBV28|-
TGTGCCAGCAGGCCGGGTCTTGCACAAGAGACCCAGTACTTC
CASRPGLAQETQYF
>TRBJ1-3|few|TRBV3-1|-
TGTGCCAGCAGCTACTGGACACAAAGTGCATCTGGAAACACCATATATTTT
CASSYWTQSASGNTIYF
>TRBJ1-1|-|TRBV28|-
TGTGCCAGCAGTTTTGTAGGCCTTTCGAACACTGAAGCTTTCTTT
CASSFVGLSNTEAFF
>TRBJ1-4|few|TRBV7-9|TRBD1
TGTGCCAGCAGCTTAGCGACAGGGTCCATTGGAAAACTGTTTTTT
CASSLATGSIGKLFF
>TRBJ2-3|-|TRBV5-1|TRBD1
TGCGCCAGCAGTATCCGGGACAGGGTGGCAGATACGCAGTATTTT
CASSIRDRVADTQYF
>TRBJ2-1|-|TRBV4-3|TRBD2
TGCGCCAGCAGCCAAGTATCTAGCGGCTACAATGAGCAGTTCTTC
CASSQVSSGYNEQFF
>TRBJ1-3|few|TRBV7-8|-
TGTGCCAGCAGCTTCGGCTCTGGAAACACCATATATTTT
CASSFGSGNTIYF
>TRBJ1-1|few|TRBV24-1|TRBD1
TGTGCCACCAGTGATACCCGGGACAGGGGGCCAACTGAAGCTTTCTTT
CATSDTRDRGPTEAFF
>TRBJ2-7|-|TRBV10-2|TRBD2
TGCGCCAGCAGTGGTGGGACTAGCGGGAATTTTGGCGAGCAGTACTTC
CASSGGTSGNFGEQYF
>TRBJ2-5|-|TRBV28|TRBD1
TGTGCCAGCAGTTCGCCCGGGACAGGTCTAGAGACCCAGTACTTC
CASSSPGTGLETQYF
>TRBJ2-5|once|TRBV24-1|TRBD1
TGTGCCACCAGTGATCCGACAGGGCAAGAGACCCAGTACTTC
CATSDPTGQETQYF
>TRBJ1-6|-|TRBV5-1|-
TGCGCCAGCAGCCCGGACGGATCCTATAATTCACCCCTCCACTTT
CASSPDGSYNSPLHF
>TRBJ2-3|-|TRBV28|-
TGTGCCAGCAGTCCGCCCGGGGGATCCACAGATACGCAGTATTTT
CASSPPGGSTDTQYF
>TRBJ2-7|many|TRBV7-9|-
TGTGCCAGCAGCCCCTCCTACGAGCAGTACTTC
CASSPSYEQYF
>TRBJ1-2|-|TRBV28|TRBD1
TGTGCCAGCAGTTCTGGCTCGGGACAGGGGAAAGCCTATGGCTACACCTTC
CASSSGSGQGKAYGYTF
>TRBJ1-1|few|TRBV29-1|-
TGCAGCGTTGTCTTCAGGAGTGGGGAAGAACAGGGCACTGAAGCTTTCTTT
CSVVFRSGEEQGTEAFF
>TRBJ2-2|-|TRBV6-2/TRBV6-3|TRBD2
TGTGCCAGCAAACTAGCGGGGGTCTCGGGGGAGCTGTTTTTT
CASKLAGVSGELFF
>TRBJ2-7|few|TRBV6-2/TRBV6-3|-
TGTGCTTCCGCGTCCTACGAGCAGTACTTC
CASASYEQYF
>TRBJ1-5|-|TRBV28|TRBD1
TGTGCCAGCAGTCCGGGACAGGGGAGTTTTTACCAGCCCCAGCATTTT
CASSPGQGSFYQPQHF
>TRBJ2-3|few|TRBV18|TRBD2
TGTGCCAGCTCCCTACCAAAGGGGACTAGCGAGACGCGGACAGATACGCAGTATTTT
CASSLPKGTSETRTDTQYF
>TRBJ2-1|-|TRBV9|-
TGTGCCAGCAGCGTAGGCAATAACCCCTACAATGAGCAGTTCTTC
CASSVGNNPYNEQFF
>TRBJ2-6|-|TRBV28|-
TGTGCCAGCTTAGGGGCAGGGGCTGGGGCCAACGTCCTGACTTTC
CASLGAGAGANVLTF
>TRBJ2-7|few|TRBV20-1|-
TGCAGTGCACCTGGCTTTGGGGACCCCTCCTACGAGCAGTACTTC
CSAPGFGDPSYEQYF
>TRBJ2-7|few|TRBV29-1|-
TGCAGCGTTGAACAACCTGACCGCTACGAGCAGTACTTC
CSVEQPDRYEQYF
>TRBJ1-2|-|TRBV6-2/TRBV6-3|TRBD1
TGTGCCAGCAATTTCGTGAGGGGGCTCACTGCCAACTATGGCTACACCTTC
CASNFVRGLTANYGYTF
>TRBJ1-5|-|TRBV3-1|TRBD1
TGTGCCAGCAGCCAGACAGGGTTGCGTCAGCCCCAGCATTTT
CASSQTGLRQPQHF
>TRBJ1-2|many|TRBV4-1|-
TGCGCCAGCAGCCAAGATCTAGGAAACCATCAGGGCTACACCTTC
CASSQDLGNHQGYTF
>TRBJ2-6|few|TRBV7-6|-
TGTGCCAGCAGCTTCGGGACGTTGGGGGCCAACGTCCTGACTTTC
CASSFGTLGANVLTF
>TRBJ2-5|-|TRBV11-1|-
TGTGCCAGCAGCGAACACAGGGTTGAGACCCAGTACTTC
CASSEHRVETQYF
>TRBJ1-5|-|TRBV28|-
TGTGCCAGCAGGACTACAAATCAGCCCCAGCATTTT
CASRTTNQPQHF
>TRBJ1-1|-|TRBV30|-
TGTGCCTGCCAGAGAAGGGTGGCCAGTTCAAACACTGAAGCTTTCTTT
CACQRRVASSNTEAFF